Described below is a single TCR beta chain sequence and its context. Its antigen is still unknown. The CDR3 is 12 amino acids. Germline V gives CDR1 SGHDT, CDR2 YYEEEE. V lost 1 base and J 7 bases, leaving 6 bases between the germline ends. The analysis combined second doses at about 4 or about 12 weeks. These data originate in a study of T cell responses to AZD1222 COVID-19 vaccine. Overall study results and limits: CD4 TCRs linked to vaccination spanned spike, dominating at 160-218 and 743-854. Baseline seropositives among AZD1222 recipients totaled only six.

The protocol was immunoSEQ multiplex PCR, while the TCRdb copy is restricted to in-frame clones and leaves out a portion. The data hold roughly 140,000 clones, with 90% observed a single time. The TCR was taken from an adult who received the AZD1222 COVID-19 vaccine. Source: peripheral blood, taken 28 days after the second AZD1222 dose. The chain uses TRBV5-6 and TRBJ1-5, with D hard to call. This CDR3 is CASSLYLQPQHF. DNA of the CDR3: TGTGCCAGCAGCTTGTATCTACAGCCCCAGCATTTT.